This T cell receptor (beta chain) was sequenced in a study of blood T cell repertoires in COVID-19. Study background: The United States, Italy and Spain supplied acute and convalescent COVID-19 samples.

The table came from immunoSEQ multiplex PCR; TCRdb's copy has only in-frame clones and leaves some out. The sample lists about 190,000 clones; more than 60% were seen once. Germline values: CDR1 MDHEN, CDR2 SYDVKM. The CDR3 totals 16 residues. Trimming took 1 base from V and 4 from J, leaving 13 bases between them. The sample comprised peripheral blood. The receptor was isolated from a woman aged 45-60 years with acute or convalescent COVID-19. The V gene is TRBV28, the J gene TRBJ1-4; maybe TRBD1 (6 bases). CDR3 DNA sequence: TGTGCCAGCAGTTTATTTGGACAGAGATTTAATGAAAAACTGTTTTTT. Protein sequence: CASSLFGQRFNEKLFF.